The T cell receptor (beta chain) described here comes from a study of OX40 agonist ivuxolimab in advanced cancers. On the study more broadly: Cohort: approximately 83% men, mean age about 60, aged roughly 23 to 79. Eligibility admitted prior anti-PD-1, anti-PD-L1 or anti-CTLA-4 therapy; around 41% had some.

The CDR3 consists of 13 residues. The germline V and J ends were trimmed by 4 bases and 4 bases, with 10 bases remaining between them. The germline V gene has CDR1 SQVTM and CDR2 ANQGSEA. The data were produced by immunoSEQ multiplex PCR, yet TCRdb's version contains in-frame clones alone and is incomplete. The table includes around 50,000 clones, roughly 81% detected once. The V call is TRBV29-1, the J call TRBJ2-2; D is perhaps TRBD1 (6 bases). The TCR originated in an adult with an advanced solid tumor such as melanoma, head and neck, liver or kidney cancer. The material was CD4+ or CD8+ T cells sorted from blood, obtained in a trial of the OX40 agonist ivuxolimab. In nucleotides, the CDR3 is TGCAGCGTTGTTCAAGGGGGCACCGGGGAGCTGTTTTTT. It translates to CSVVQGGTGELFF.